The 9 T cell receptor beta chains below were found in one sample sequenced in a study of post-analysis software for immune sequencing data. Study results and limitations: Among 5 or 6 TRBV segments more frequent in patients than controls were TRBV5-6, TRBV5-1 and TRBV20-1.

Antigen specificity for these receptors is unknown. Unique molecular identifiers featured in each of the TCR beta cDNA libraries. Using its own MiXCR run on the PCR reads, TCRdb lists one record per CDR3 protein. The data show about 560,000 distinct CDR3 sequences, with 44% seen just once and about 1.8% held by the top ten. Sequencing was carried out using blood. The receptors were gathered from a girl aged 5-17 years with multiple sclerosis.

This clonotype appeared many times. This may come from a read error, since a much larger clone is one base off. The V and J genes are TRBV6-4 and TRBJ2-6; possibly TRBD1 for D (5 bases). V lost 2 bases, J lost 3 bases, and 5 bases lay in between. The CDR3 is 14 amino acids. Per the germline V gene, CDR1 is MRHNA and CDR2 is SNTAGT. The CDR3, as DNA: TGTGCCAGCAGTGACAGGGGTGGGGCCAACGTCCTGACTTTC. Its protein is CASSDRGGANVLTF.

This rearrangement joins TRBV7-9 to TRBJ2-5; no clear D gene. Germline assignment: CDR1 SEHNR and CDR2 FQNEAQ (reference sequence). This CDR3 has 16 amino acids. V lost 4 bases and J lost 1, with 16 bases in between. The CDR3 DNA sequence: TGTGCCAGCAGCTCCCCGCACAGCCTGGGCCAAGAGACCCAGTACTTC. It encodes CASSSPHSLGQETQYF.

This clonotype has only a few counts. The chain joins TRBV12-3 or TRBV12-4 to TRBJ2-7; D perhaps matches TRBD1 (6 bases). The CDR3 length is 12 residues. V was shortened by 6 bases and J by 3 bases, with 9 bases between the two germline ends. The CDR3 region is CASRGQVYEQYF. CDR3 nucleotides: TGTGCCAGCAGGGGACAAGTCTACGAGCAGTACTTC.

This chain uses TRBV7-9 with TRBJ2-4, with D possibly being TRBD2 (6 bases). The J call may not be correct, given that the DNA end is closer to TRBJ2-7. The CDR3 contains 16 residues. Germline loops: CDR1 SEHNR, CDR2 FQNEAQ (reference sequence). CDR3 bases: TGTGCCAGCAGCAATCTCGGGGGAGCTTGGCGGTACGAGCAGTACTTC. This encodes CASSNLGGAWRYEQYF.

A single count supports this clonotype. This chain uses TRBV7-6 with TRBJ2-1; the match to TRBD1 covers 10 bases. The germline V gene has CDR1 SGHVS and CDR2 FNYEAQ. The CDR3 sequence is 18 residues long. V shed 5 bases and J 4 bases; nucleotides not matched to a gene: 14. This CDR3 is CASSLRPGTGEYYNEQFF. The CDR3 nucleotides read TGTGCCAGCAGCCTCCGGCCTGGGACAGGGGAATATTACAATGAGCAGTTCTTC.

The genes are TRBV29-1 and TRBJ1-5, with 10 bases matching TRBD1. CDR1 and CDR2 from the germline V gene are SQVTM and ANQGSEA. V lost 5 bases and J lost 4; bases outside the gene matches: 11. CDR3 length equals 16 residues. In DNA, the CDR3 is TGCAGCGTTCGCGCGACAGGGGGCGATTTGAATCAGCCCCAGCATTTT. Protein: CSVRATGGDLNQPQHF. Filled out from reference TRBV29-1 and TRBJ1-5, the complete variable domain reads SAVISQKPSRDICQRGTSLTIQCQVDSQVTMMFWYRQQPGQSLTLIATANQGSEATYESGFVIDKFPISRPNLTFSTLTVSNMSPEDSSIYLCSVRATGGDLNQPQHFGDGTRLSIL.

The rearrangement uses TRBV12-3 or TRBV12-4 and TRBJ1-1, with D perhaps TRBD1 (6 bases). CDR3 size: 16 residues. V gave up 3 bases and J gave up 1 base, with 15 bases separating them. The CDR3 loop is CASSFLGGGTNTEAFF. The CDR3 DNA reads TGTGCCAGCAGTTTCCTCGGGGGCGGCACGAACACTGAAGCTTTCTTT.

The chain recombines TRBV20-1 with TRBJ1-4, with TRBD1 matching over 8 bases. In germline, CDR1 is DFQATT, CDR2 SNEGSKA (reference sequence). Germline trimming cut 1 base from V and 4 bases from J; bases unmatched to any gene: 8. This CDR3 comprises 16 residues. In DNA, the CDR3 is TGCAGTGCTAGAGGTGACAGGGGAGCCGGTAATGAAAAACTGTTTTTT. Translating it yields CSARGDRGAGNEKLFF.

This clonotype was seen just once. The chain uses TRBV7-9 and TRBJ2-4; D gene ambiguous. Gene TRBJ2-7 matches the end of the DNA better, so the J call may be wrong. The CDR3 loop spans 13 amino acids. Germline CDR1 SEHNR, CDR2 FQNEAQ (reference sequence). The CDR3 nucleotides are TGTGCCAGCAGCTTTTTGAGTATCGACGAGCAGTACTTC. Amino acids: CASSFLSIDEQYF.